These 6 T cell receptor beta chains originate from one sample sequenced in a study of blood T cell repertoires in COVID-19. Assay: immunoSEQ multiplex PCR; the TCRdb copy retains only in-frame clones and omits some. Of some 380,000 clones in the sample, approximately 89% were seen once. The sequencing input was PBMCs or T cells enriched from blood (not recorded which). All receptors come from a man aged 30 to 39 who had recovered from COVID-19.

This chain joins TRBV5-6 and TRBJ1-1; possible D gene TRBD1, 5 bases. The CDR3 has 13 amino acids. Germline V gene lookup returns CDR1 SGHDT and CDR2 YYEEEE. Between the trimmed V and J ends, which lost 4 bases and 5 bases, there was a span of 12 bases. CDR3 amino acids: CASSPVGRTEAFF. DNA for the CDR3: TGTGCCAGCAGCCCCGTGGGGCGGACTGAAGCTTTCTTT.

The gene calls are TRBV5-6 and TRBJ2-7, with D perhaps matching TRBD1 (5 bases). Trimming stripped 2 bases from V and 6 bases from J, with 15 bases between. Germline assignment: CDR1 SGHDT and CDR2 YYEEEE. The CDR3 has 14 amino acids. The CDR3 nucleotides read TGTGCCAGCAGCTTACGACAGCCCCTGGGCGAGCAGTACTTC. Its protein is CASSLRQPLGEQYF.

The chain combines TRBV12-3 or TRBV12-4 with TRBJ1-1, with no clear D. V lost 7 bases and J lost 4, with 13 bases in between. This CDR3 is built from 13 residues. For the CDR3, the DNA is TGTGCCAGCAAAACCGGGAAAATCACTGAAGCTTTCTTT. Its protein is CASKTGKITEAFF.

This chain links TRBV7-3 with TRBJ2-6, with 7 bases matching TRBD1. Per the germline V gene, CDR1 is SGHTA and CDR2 is FQGTGA. Trimming cost V 4 bases and J 2 bases; bases outside gene matches: 2. This CDR3 contains 15 residues. CDR3 region: CASSSQGTGANVLTF. CDR3 in DNA: TGTGCCAGCAGCTCACAGGGGACTGGGGCCAACGTCCTGACTTTC.

The CDR3 loop is CASSLNREYGYTF. CDR3 DNA sequence: TGTGCCAGCTCACTGAACAGGGAATATGGCTACACCTTC. The rearrangement uses TRBV18 and TRBJ1-2, with TRBD1 as a possible D gene (6 bases). Germline CDR1 reads KGHSH; CDR2 reads LQKENI. This CDR3 is built from 13 residues. V was clipped by 4 bases and J by 5 bases, with 11 bases between them.

This clone was seen a handful of times. The chain has TRBV6-5 and TRBJ1-2; 11 bases are shared with TRBD1. J was trimmed by 4 bases and V by 2 bases; bases with no gene match: 6. The CDR3 loop spans 16 amino acids. CDR1 is MNHEY, CDR2 SVGAGI, per germline. The CDR3 protein is CASSYRTGTGGYGYTF. The CDR3 DNA sequence: TGTGCCAGCAGTTACCGAACCGGGACAGGGGGCTATGGCTACACCTTC.